A single sample is the source of the 27 T cell receptor beta chains below, sequenced in a study of OX40 agonist ivuxolimab in advanced cancers. TCRdb keeps only in-frame clones here, not all; method: immunoSEQ multiplex PCR. The repertoire consists of 83,000 or so clones, with about 86% occurring once and the leading ten covering approximately 2%. Sequences were derived from CD4+ or CD8+ T cells sorted from blood, sampled in a trial of the OX40 agonist ivuxolimab. Every receptor here comes from an adult with an advanced solid tumor such as melanoma, head and neck, liver or kidney cancer.

This clone was recorded only once. This sequence joins TRBV4-1 and TRBJ2-3; the match to TRBD2 covers 10 bases. This CDR3 spans 19 amino acids. Germline V gene lookup returns CDR1 MGHRA and CDR2 YSYEKL. V lost 4 bases, J lost 0 bases, and 13 bases stayed unmatched. This CDR3 reads CASSLLSTSGSISTDTQYF. CDR3 bases: TGCGCCAGCAGCCTCCTTTCGACTAGCGGGTCAATTAGCACAGATACGCAGTATTTT.

The count of this clone is one. The V gene is TRBV2, the J gene TRBJ2-2; the D gene is possibly TRBD1 (6 bases). This CDR3 region has 13 residues. CDR1 is SNHLY and CDR2 is FYNNEI in the germline V gene. The V end was cut by 8 bases, the J end by 5 bases, with 12 bases between. The CDR3 sequence is CASGRGWTGELFF. DNA for the CDR3: TGTGCCAGCGGCAGGGGTTGGACCGGGGAGCTGTTTTTT. Full variable domain (missing parts from reference TRBV2 and TRBJ2-2): EPEVTQTPSHQVTQMGQEVILRCVPISNHLYFYWYRQILGQKVEFLVSFYNNEISEKSEIFDDQFSVERPDGSNFTLKIRSTKLEDSAMYFCASGRGWTGELFFGEGSRLTVL.

The CDR3 coding sequence is TGTGCCAGCAGCTTAGAATACGGCACCAATGAGCAGTTCTTC. It yields the protein CASSLEYGTNEQFF. The V gene is TRBV7-3, the J gene TRBJ2-1, with no clear D. The V gene's germline CDR1 is SGHTA and CDR2 FQGTGA. This CDR3 has 14 residues. V was pared by 2 bases and J by 6 bases, with 11 bases between.

The table lists this clone with a few counts. The J gene is TRBJ1-1, the V gene TRBV7-9, with D maybe TRBD1 (6 bases). CDR3 size: 15 residues. Trimming shortened V by 3 bases and J by 3 bases, and 14 bases separated the two germline ends. CDR1 and CDR2 from the germline V gene are SEHNR and FQNEAQ (reference sequence). As DNA, the CDR3 is TGTGCCAGCAGCTTCTATGGGGGGCGTGACACTGAAGCTTTCTTT. The encoded protein is CASSFYGGRDTEAFF.

In this sample, this clone turned up a few times. The chain couples TRBV30 to TRBJ1-1; D remains unclear. The germline V and J ends were trimmed by 4 bases and 10 bases, with 10 bases remaining between them. The CDR3 extends over 10 amino acids. The V gene's germline CDR1 is GTSNPN and CDR2 SVGIG (reference sequence). CDR3 loop: CAWKRVGAFF. CDR3 nucleotide sequence: TGTGCCTGGAAGAGGGTTGGAGCTTTCTTT.

V gene TRBV5-8 combines with J gene TRBJ2-1; D unclear. Trimming pared 0 bases from V and 2 bases from J, leaving 9 bases between. The length of the CDR3 is 15 residues. Germline V gene data show CDR1 as SGHTS and CDR2 as YDEGEE. CDR3 DNA: TGTGCCAGCAGCTTGGTTAGCACCCCCTACAATGAGCAGTTCTTC. It encodes CASSLVSTPYNEQFF. Looking up the rest from reference TRBV5-8 and TRBJ2-1 gives the full variable domain: EAGVTQSPTHLIKTRGQQATLRCSPISGHTSVYWYQQALGLGLQFLLWYDEGEERNRGNFPPRFSGRQFPNYSSELNVNALELEDSALYLCASSLVSTPYNEQFFGPGTRLTVL.

This clone has a single count. Germline is not matched at one junction end, which may reflect a read error. The rearrangement links TRBV9 to TRBJ2-5; D might be TRBD1 (6 bases). The CDR3 spans 14 residues. CDR1 and CDR2 from the germline V gene are SGDLS and YYNGEE. This chain's CDR3 is CASSPRTDQATQYF. For the CDR3, the DNA is TGTGCCAGCAGCCCTCGGACAGACCAAGCGACCCAGTACTTC.

The chain couples TRBV5-1 to TRBJ2-3; D may match TRBD1 or TRBD2 (6 bases each). In germline, CDR1 is SGHRS, CDR2 YFSETQ. CDR3 length: 16 amino acids. V lost 2 bases and J lost 4, with 17 bases in between. CDR3 residues: CASSFGRGDRADTQYF. CDR3 DNA sequence: TGCGCCAGCAGCTTTGGTAGGGGGGATCGCGCAGATACGCAGTATTTT.

The genes are TRBV4-1 and TRBJ2-7; 9 bases map to TRBD2. The J segment lost 4 bases and the V segment lost 3 bases, leaving 7 bases of the junction unmatched. Germline V lookup: CDR1 MGHRA, CDR2 YSYEKL. The CDR3 is made up of 15 amino acids. In DNA form, the CDR3 reads TGCGCCAGCAGCCAGAGGCGGGGGGGCCTGTACGAGCAGTACTTC. Amino acids: CASSQRRGGLYEQYF.

The V call is TRBV6-6, the J call TRBJ2-1; D tentatively fits TRBD1 or TRBD2 (5 bases each). The CDR3 has 14 amino acids. Trimming left V 2 bases short and J 4 bases short, with 9 bases between. Germline CDR1 MNHNY, CDR2 SVGAGI (reference sequence). In DNA, the CDR3 is TGTGCCAGCAGTTACCGGGACCAATACAATGAGCAGTTCTTC. Residues: CASSYRDQYNEQFF.

V and J are TRBV6-5 and TRBJ2-7, with 9 bases fitting TRBD1. This CDR3 spans 14 amino acids. The V and J ends lost 7 bases and 0 bases, in that order; junction bases with no gene match: 4. CDR1 and CDR2 (germline): MNHEY, SVGAGI. The CDR3 DNA reads as TGTGCCAGCAACCCGGGACAGGGCTCCTACGAGCAGTACTTC. Amino acids: CASNPGQGSYEQYF.

This chain links TRBV7-9 with TRBJ2-5; D is unresolved. V gave up 5 bases and J gave up 3 bases, with 13 bases separating them. Germline V gene data show CDR1 as SEHNR and CDR2 as FQNEAQ (reference sequence). The length of the CDR3 is 14 residues. The CDR3 bases are TGTGCCAGCAGCCAAGGGTGGACCGAAGAGACCCAGTACTTC. Protein sequence: CASSQGWTEETQYF. The whole variable domain, remainder taken from reference TRBV7-9 and TRBJ2-5, is DTGVSQNPRHKITKRGQNVTFRCDPISEHNRLYWYRQTLGQGPEFLTYFQNEAQLEKSRLLSDRFSAERPKGSFSTLEIQRTEQGDSAMYLCASSQGWTEETQYFGPGTRLLVL.

The chain uses TRBV7-9 and TRBJ2-5; the D call may be TRBD1 or TRBD2 (5 bases each). Trimming took off 5 bases at V and 5 bases at J, with 12 bases between the two ends. The CDR3 covers 13 residues. CDR1 and CDR2 (germline): SEHNR, FQNEAQ (reference sequence). The CDR3 DNA reads as TGTGCCAGCAGCCCAGGGAGTACGGAGACCCAGTACTTC. Amino acid sequence: CASSPGSTETQYF.

This chain uses TRBV5-1 with TRBJ1-6, with D possibly being TRBD1 (5 bases). Between the trimmed V and J ends, which lost 0 bases and 10 bases, there was a span of 14 bases. Germline lookup yields CDR1 SGHRS and CDR2 YFSETQ. This CDR3 contains 15 residues. The DNA for the CDR3 is TGCGCCAGCAGCTTGGTGGGGGGATCGGAGTCACCCCTCCACTTT. Translated, it gives CASSLVGGSESPLHF.

A remark on this clone: At one of its ends the junction is not consistent with the germline gene, which may arise from a read error. The chain couples TRBV5-6 to TRBJ1-5; a weak D match, TRBD1 (6 bases). The CDR3 contains 9 residues. The germline V gene encodes CDR1 SGHDT and CDR2 YYEEEE. The chain's CDR3 is CASSAGGPF. The CDR3 nucleotides read TGTGCCAGCAGCGCCGGGGGGCCATTT.

The V gene is TRBV7-6, the J gene TRBJ1-1, with no clear D. Germline loops: CDR1 SGHVS, CDR2 FNYEAQ. The CDR3 spans 11 residues. Trimming cost V 5 bases and J 4 bases, with 5 bases left between them. For the CDR3, the DNA is TGTGCCAGCAGCAAACTCACTGAAGCTTTCTTT. It encodes CASSKLTEAFF.

The V call is TRBV7-9, the J call TRBJ1-3; D possibly corresponds to TRBD1 (6 bases). The germline gives CDR1 SEHNR, CDR2 FQNEAQ (reference sequence). This CDR3 has 15 residues. Between the trimmed V and J ends, which lost 0 bases and 9 bases, there was a span of 15 bases. The CDR3 loop reads CASSLAQGGFGTIYF. The DNA of the CDR3 is TGTGCCAGCAGCTTAGCACAGGGCGGTTTTGGCACCATATATTTT.

This clone has just one count. The chain employs TRBV7-9 and TRBJ2-5; unclear D gene. V was trimmed by 9 bases and J by 5 bases, leaving 19 bases between them. Germline values: CDR1 SEHNR, CDR2 FQNEAQ (reference sequence). The CDR3 runs 14 residues. The DNA for the CDR3 is TGTGCCAGTACCTTAGCTGGGGTTAAGGAGACCCAGTACTTC. This codes for CASTLAGVKETQYF.

The V and J genes are TRBV4-3 and TRBJ2-5; TRBD2 is a possible D gene (7 bases). Germline CDR1 reads LGHNA; CDR2 reads YSLEER. This CDR3 is 16 amino acids long. V was trimmed by 0 bases and J by 4 bases, leaving 15 bases between them. The CDR3 coding sequence is TGCGCCAGCAGCCAAGATAGGAGGGGGGGCTTAGAGACCCAGTACTTC. As protein: CASSQDRRGGLETQYF.

V is TRBV4-2 and J is TRBJ1-4; D is undetermined. The V gene lost 0 bases and the J gene lost 14 bases, with 22 bases spanning the gap. Germline V gives CDR1 LGHNA, CDR2 YNFKEQ. This CDR3 is built from 16 residues. CDR3 nucleotide sequence: TGTGCCAGCAGCCAAGATTCGAACTTCCTTAACTCCGGCCTGTTTTTT. Encoded protein: CASSQDSNFLNSGLFF.

This clone came up once. The chain links TRBV6-6 to TRBJ2-7; 9 bases are a match to TRBD2. The germline gives CDR1 MNHNY, CDR2 SVGAGI (reference sequence). This CDR3 has 14 amino acids. The ends lost 5 bases at V and 6 bases at J; junction bases unmatched: 8. The CDR3: CASSTSGPRFEQYF. The CDR3 DNA reads TGTGCCAGCAGTACTAGCGGGCCCCGTTTCGAGCAGTACTTC.

The chain couples TRBV4-3 to TRBJ1-2; TRBD1 aligns across 8 bases. From germline, CDR1 is LGHNA and CDR2 YSLEER. This CDR3 is 15 amino acids long. V shed 0 bases and J 5 bases; nucleotides not matched to a gene: 5. The CDR3 loop is CASSQEDRARYGYTF. CDR3 nucleotides: TGCGCCAGCAGCCAAGAGGACAGGGCGAGGTATGGCTACACCTTC.

This chain joins TRBV7-3 and TRBJ2-3, with 7 bases matching TRBD2. The V gene end was trimmed by 2 bases and the J gene end by 1 base; junction bases not matched to a gene: 3. Germline V gives CDR1 SGHTA, CDR2 FQGTGA. The CDR3 covers 15 residues. The CDR3 nucleotides read TGTGCCAGCAGCTTAGGTCTAGCGGGCACAGATACGCAGTATTTT. Protein: CASSLGLAGTDTQYF. The whole variable domain, filled in from reference TRBV7-3 and TRBJ2-3, reads GAGVSQTPSNKVTEKGKYVELRCDPISGHTALYWYRQSLGQGPEFLIYFQGTGAADDSGLPNDRFFAVRPEGSVSTLKIQRTERGDSAVYLCASSLGLAGTDTQYFGPGTRLTVL.

The rearrangement joins TRBV12-5 to TRBJ1-5; D gene unclear. The length of the CDR3 is 15 residues. Germline CDR1 and CDR2: LGHNT and FRNRAP. Trimming removed 4 bases at V and 0 bases at J, with 10 bases between. CDR3 protein: CASGYVDNSNQPQHF. The CDR3, as DNA: TGTGCTAGTGGTTACGTAGACAATAGCAATCAGCCCCAGCATTTT. Supplemented by reference TRBV12-5 and TRBJ1-5, the full variable domain reads DARVTQTPRHKVTEMGQEVTMRCQPILGHNTVFWYRQTMMQGLELLAYFRNRAPLDDSGMPKDRFSAEMPDATLATLKIQPSEPRDSAVYFCASGYVDNSNQPQHFGDGTRLSIL.

V gene TRBV12-5 combines with J gene TRBJ2-5, with D possibly TRBD1 on 6 matching bases. V lost 3 bases to trimming and J lost 5 bases, with 7 bases between them. Germline CDR1 is LGHNT and CDR2 is FRNRAP. The CDR3 extends over 12 amino acids. CDR3 in DNA: TGTGCTAGTGGTTTAAGGGGGGAGACCCAGTACTTC. Encoded protein: CASGLRGETQYF.

The chain recombines TRBV4-3 with TRBJ2-7, with TRBD2 identical over 14 bases. The CDR3 has 16 residues. Germline CDR1 and CDR2: LGHNA and YSLEER. With 4 bases clipped from V and 10 bases from J, the junction kept 12 bases outside the gene matches. CDR3 sequence: CASSRGTGTSGGAQYF. In DNA form, the CDR3 reads TGCGCCAGCAGCCGGGGTACCGGGACTAGCGGGGGTGCCCAGTACTTC.

The V and J genes are TRBV2 and TRBJ2-1; no firm D call. The CDR3 spans 14 residues. Deletions cut 3 bases from V and 8 bases from J, with 14 bases between. Germline V gene data show CDR1 as SNHLY and CDR2 as FYNNEI. The CDR3 sequence: CASSDVPPSDEQFF. The CDR3 nucleotides are TGTGCCAGCAGTGACGTCCCGCCGAGCGATGAGCAGTTCTTC.